This T cell receptor (beta chain) is from a study of blood T cell repertoires in COVID-19. Repertoires were generated with immunoSEQ multiplex PCR, while TCRdb's copy carries only in-frame clones and drops some. The repertoire has roughly 400,000 clones, roughly 86% of them found once; the top ten carry 1.5% to 2%. CDR1 SNHLY and CDR2 FYNNEI come from the germline V gene. This CDR3 comprises 11 residues. Between the trimmed V and J ends, which lost 7 bases and 3 bases, there was a span of 4 bases. The chain links TRBV2 to TRBJ2-1; D is undetermined. The sequencing sample was made of PBMCs or T cells enriched from blood (not recorded which). This TCR was sampled from a woman under 40 who had recovered from COVID-19. In nucleotides, the CDR3 is TGTGCCAGCAACTACTACAATGAGCAGTTCTTC. This codes for CASNYYNEQFF.